The rows below give T cell receptor beta chains drawn from one sample of a study of CD8+ T cells in alopecia areata. Sequencing was performed with immunoSEQ multiplex PCR; in TCRdb, only in-frame clones are kept and a portion is missing. The sample shows 200,000 to 250,000 clones, about 64% of them seen only once. The sample was CD4+ T cells sorted from blood, taken at week 4, from a patient treated with tofacitinib. The origin of the receptors is a human donor with alopecia areata. Each CDR3 is given with its conserved first and last residue. Each record gives: clone size, V gene, J gene, D gene, CDR3 protein, CDR3 DNA. D genes are given only for firm matches. Some rows mark clone size as missing; the rest say once, few, many or name a class of expanded clone.

NA,TRBV5-1,TRBJ2-2,NA,CASSLAHTGELFF,TGCGCCAGCAGCTTGGCCCACACCGGGGAGCTGTTTTTT
NA,TRBV6-5,TRBJ1-2,TRBD1,CASSRDSPNYGYTF,TGTGCCAGCAGCCGGGACAGTCCGAACTATGGCTACACCTTC
NA,TRBV29-1,TRBJ1-5,NA,CSVAEGYSNQPQHF,TGCAGCGTTGCAGAGGGGTATAGCAATCAGCCCCAGCATTTT
NA,TRBV4-1,TRBJ2-3,NA,CASSQEWGDNLYTDTQYF,TGCGCCAGCAGCCAAGAGTGGGGGGACAACCTATACACAGATACGCAGTATTTT
few,TRBV12-5,TRBJ2-5,NA,CASGSLTGSQYF,TGTGCTAGTGGCTCACTTACAGGTTCCCAGTACTTC
NA,TRBV2,TRBJ2-5,TRBD2,CASSELRGTTQETQYF,TGTGCCAGCAGTGAACTACGCGGGACTACACAAGAGACCCAGTACTTC
NA,TRBV19,TRBJ1-5,NA,CASSIISKMEPQHF,TGTGCCAGTAGTATAATCTCGAAAATGGAGCCCCAGCATTTT
NA,TRBV2,TRBJ2-5,NA,CASSERSLPSGSTQYF,TGTGCCAGCAGTGAACGGTCTCTCCCCAGCGGTTCAACCCAGTACTTC
NA,TRBV19,TRBJ1-6,NA,CASSIRGDNSPLHF,TGTGCCAGTAGTATAAGAGGGGACAATTCACCCCTCCACTTT
few,TRBV6-5,TRBJ1-2,NA,CASRRQGGYTF,TGTGCCAGCAGACGCCAGGGCGGCTACACCTTC
NA,TRBV30,TRBJ1-2,NA,CAWSATEGYGYTF,TGTGCCTGGAGTGCTACGGAGGGCTATGGCTACACCTTC
NA,TRBV6-5,TRBJ1-2,NA,CASSLSRGQGYTF,TGTGCCAGCAGCCTCTCTAGGGGCCAAGGCTACACCTTC
NA,TRBV2,TRBJ2-3,NA,CASSEQGRADTQYF,TGTGCCAGCAGTGAACAGGGTCGGGCAGATACGCAGTATTTT
once,TRBV2,TRBJ1-2,NA,CASSTSNYGYTF,TGTGCCAGCAGTACCTCTAACTATGGCTACACCTTC
NA,TRBV18,TRBJ2-7,NA,CASSPIGGSEQYF,TGTGCCAGCTCACCGATAGGGGGGAGCGAGCAGTACTTC
NA,TRBV4-3,TRBJ2-1,TRBD1,CASSQPGQGVNEQFF,TGCGCCAGCAGCCAGCCGGGACAGGGGGTAAATGAGCAGTTCTTC
NA,TRBV7-8,TRBJ2-7,NA,CASSPRGVGPYEQYF,TGTGCCAGCAGCCCTAGGGGGGTCGGGCCGTACGAGCAGTACTTC
NA,TRBV10-3,TRBJ1-1,TRBD1,CAISPDRGKTEAFF,TGTGCCATCAGCCCGGACAGGGGCAAGACTGAAGCTTTCTTT
NA,TRBV27,TRBJ2-2,NA,CASSPHTGELFF,TGTGCCAGCAGTCCTCACACCGGGGAGCTGTTTTTT
few,TRBV29-1,TRBJ2-5,TRBD1,CSVLSPGTGQETQYF,TGCAGCGTTTTGTCCCCGGGGACAGGGCAAGAGACCCAGTACTTC
NA,TRBV5-6,TRBJ1-1,NA,CASSLGANTEAFF,TGTGCCAGCAGCTTGGGAGCGAACACTGAAGCTTTCTTT
NA,TRBV9,TRBJ1-6,NA,CASSPNHPSPLHF,TGTGCCAGCAGCCCAAATCACCCCTCACCCCTCCACTTT
NA,TRBV30,TRBJ1-1,NA,CAWSVEVTEAFF,TGTGCCTGGAGTGTAGAAGTAACCGAAGCTTTCTTT
NA,TRBV5-6,TRBJ2-5,NA,CASTRRERETQYF,TGTGCCAGCACCCGCAGGGAGAGGGAGACCCAGTACTTC
few,TRBV5-1,TRBJ1-6,NA,CASSLDNTDSPLHF,TGCGCCAGCAGCCTGGATAACACTGATTCACCCCTCCACTTT
NA,TRBV5-6,TRBJ2-7,NA,CASSSAGTSYEQYF,TGTGCCAGCAGCTCAGCCGGGACCTCCTACGAGCAGTACTTC
once,TRBV29-1,TRBJ1-5,NA,CSVREDRYQPQHF,TGCAGCGTTCGCGAAGACAGATATCAGCCCCAGCATTTT
NA,TRBV28,TRBJ1-2,TRBD1,CASSFIRGNYGYTF,TGTGCCAGCAGTTTCATCAGGGGGAACTATGGCTACACCTTC